This TCR beta chain was obtained from a study of shared T cell receptors in the human thymus. Clones were sequenced by immunoSEQ multiplex PCR, and TCRdb holds only the in-frame ones, with some missing. The sample has hundreds of thousands of clones; about 89% are singletons. The CDR3 has 12 amino acids. CDR1 is SQVTM, CDR2 ANQGSEA, per germline. The V gene lost 7 bases and the J gene lost 2 bases, with 11 bases spanning the gap. Separately, the same data were catalogued under a study of human thymus T cells. That source adds: Healthy Finnish infants undergoing corrective surgery for congenital heart defects were used as donors. Corrective cardiac operations yielded the resected thymus tissue. Thymic repertoires overlap heavily among unrelated individuals, related research has reported.

The chain has TRBV29-1 and TRBJ1-2; D is uncertain. The receptor was isolated from a boy under three years old with a congenital heart defect. The specimen sequenced was thymocytes. CDR3 residues: CSACGLNYGYTF. The CDR3 DNA is TGCAGCGCTTGTGGGCTGAACTATGGCTACACCTTC.